The entry below describes one TCR beta chain. The antigen remains undetermined. The data are from a study of monozygotic twins with inflammatory bowel disease. The study, taken as a whole, reports: Patient repertoires may carry noise from differing immunosuppressive treatments. Cells of different T cell subtypes could not be told apart.

Each CDR3 protein gets one entry in TCRdb, which reprocessed the 5' RACE reads and gives no DNA. The sample has 350,000 to 550,000 distinct CDR3 sequences, and its top ten clones hold more than 2%. Germline loops: CDR1 MRHNA, CDR2 SNTAGT. This CDR3 is 17 amino acids long. The clonotype was recovered from a human donor with ulcerative colitis or Crohn's disease, or a healthy co-twin of an affected twin (not recorded which). Specimen: blood. The rearrangement joins TRBV6-4 to TRBJ2-7; TCRdb outputs TRBD1, but without DNA this stays unchecked. This chain's CDR3 is CASSPSQQGANDYEQYF.